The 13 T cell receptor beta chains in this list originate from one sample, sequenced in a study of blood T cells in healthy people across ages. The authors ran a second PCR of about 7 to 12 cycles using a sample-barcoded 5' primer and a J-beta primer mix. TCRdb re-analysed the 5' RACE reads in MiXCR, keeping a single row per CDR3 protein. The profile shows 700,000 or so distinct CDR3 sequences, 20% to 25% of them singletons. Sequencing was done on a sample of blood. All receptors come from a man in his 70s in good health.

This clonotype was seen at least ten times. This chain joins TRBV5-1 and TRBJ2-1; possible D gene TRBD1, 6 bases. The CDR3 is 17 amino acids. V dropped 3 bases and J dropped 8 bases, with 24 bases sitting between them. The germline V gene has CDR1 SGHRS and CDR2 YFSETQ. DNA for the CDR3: TGCGCCAGCAGCTCGAAAATAACAGGGAAGGTTGTCGATGAGCAGTTCTTC. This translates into CASSSKITGKVVDEQFF.

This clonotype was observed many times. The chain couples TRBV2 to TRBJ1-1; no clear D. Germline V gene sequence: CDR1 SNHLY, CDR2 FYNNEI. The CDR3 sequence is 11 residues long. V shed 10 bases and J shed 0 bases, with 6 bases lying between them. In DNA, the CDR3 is TGTGCCACCCACCTGAACACTGAAGCTTTCTTT. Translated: CATHLNTEAFF.

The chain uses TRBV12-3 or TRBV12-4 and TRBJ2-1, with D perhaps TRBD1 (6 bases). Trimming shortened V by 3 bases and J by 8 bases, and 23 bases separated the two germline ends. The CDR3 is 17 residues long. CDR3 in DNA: TGTGCCAGCAGTTTTTCTGGGTCGAGGGCCAGGGGTGATGAGCAGTTCTTC. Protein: CASSFSGSRARGDEQFF.

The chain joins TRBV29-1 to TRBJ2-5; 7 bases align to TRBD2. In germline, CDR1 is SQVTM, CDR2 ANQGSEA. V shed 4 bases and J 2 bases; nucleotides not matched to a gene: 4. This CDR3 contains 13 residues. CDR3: CSVGAGLQETQYF. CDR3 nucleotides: TGCAGCGTTGGAGCGGGACTACAAGAGACCCAGTACTTC.

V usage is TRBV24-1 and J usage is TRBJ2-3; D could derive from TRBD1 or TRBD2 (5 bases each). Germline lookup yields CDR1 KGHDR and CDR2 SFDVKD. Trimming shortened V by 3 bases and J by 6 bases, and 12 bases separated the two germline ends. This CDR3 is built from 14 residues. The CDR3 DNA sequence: TGTGCCACCAGTGATGACAAGGGACGGGATACGCAGTATTTT. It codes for CATSDDKGRDTQYF.

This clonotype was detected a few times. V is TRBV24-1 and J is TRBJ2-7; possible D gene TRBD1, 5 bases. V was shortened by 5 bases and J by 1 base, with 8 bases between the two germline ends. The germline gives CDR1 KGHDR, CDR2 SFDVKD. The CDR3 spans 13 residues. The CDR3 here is CATSARASYEQYF. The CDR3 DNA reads TGTGCCACCAGTGCCAGGGCGTCCTACGAGCAGTACTTC.

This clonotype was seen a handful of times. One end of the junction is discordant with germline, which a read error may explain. Here the CDR3 DNA reads TGTGCCCGCAGAGGACAGGGAGGAGTGTTGGGGGAGCTGTTTTTT. As protein: CARRGQGGVLGELFF. The V and J genes are TRBV28 and TRBJ2-2; TRBD1 agrees at 8 bases. Germline V gene data show CDR1 as MDHEN and CDR2 as SYDVKM. This CDR3 contains 15 residues.

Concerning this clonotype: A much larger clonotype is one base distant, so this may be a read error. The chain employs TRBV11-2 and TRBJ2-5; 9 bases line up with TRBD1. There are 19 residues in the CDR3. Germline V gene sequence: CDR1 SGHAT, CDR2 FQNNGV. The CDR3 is CAGSTGGSNPKKSQETQYF. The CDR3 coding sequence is TGTGCCGGCAGCACAGGGGGCTCTAATCCCAAAAAATCCCAAGAGACCCAGTACTTC.

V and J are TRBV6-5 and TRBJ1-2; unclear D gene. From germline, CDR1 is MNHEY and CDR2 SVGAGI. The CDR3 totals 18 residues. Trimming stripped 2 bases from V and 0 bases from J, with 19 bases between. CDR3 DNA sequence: TGTGCCAGCAGTTACCATTCCGCAGAAGGGCTAACTAACTATGGCTACACCTTC. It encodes CASSYHSAEGLTNYGYTF.

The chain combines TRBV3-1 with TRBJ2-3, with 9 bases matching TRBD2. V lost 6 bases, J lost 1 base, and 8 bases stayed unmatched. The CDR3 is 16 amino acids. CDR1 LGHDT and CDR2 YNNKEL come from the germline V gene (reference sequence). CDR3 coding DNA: TGTGCCAGCAGGCGGGGACTAGCCGAACGCACAGATACGCAGTATTTT. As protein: CASRRGLAERTDTQYF.

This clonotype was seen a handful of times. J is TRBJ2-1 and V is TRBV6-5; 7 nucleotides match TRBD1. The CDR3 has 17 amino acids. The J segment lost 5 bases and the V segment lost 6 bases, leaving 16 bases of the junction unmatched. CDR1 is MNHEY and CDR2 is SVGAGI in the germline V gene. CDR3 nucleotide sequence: TGTGCCAGCAGAACATCTCTCAGACAGGGCGTGGACAATGAGCAGTTCTTC. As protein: CASRTSLRQGVDNEQFF.

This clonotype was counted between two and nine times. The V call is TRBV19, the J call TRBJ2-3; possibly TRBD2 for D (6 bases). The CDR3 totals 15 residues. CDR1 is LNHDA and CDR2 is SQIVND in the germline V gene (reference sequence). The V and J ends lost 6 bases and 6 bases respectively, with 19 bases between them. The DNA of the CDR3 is TGTGCCAGTAGGGATCCGGGACTCCTCCCCGATACGCAGTATTTT. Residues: CASRDPGLLPDTQYF.

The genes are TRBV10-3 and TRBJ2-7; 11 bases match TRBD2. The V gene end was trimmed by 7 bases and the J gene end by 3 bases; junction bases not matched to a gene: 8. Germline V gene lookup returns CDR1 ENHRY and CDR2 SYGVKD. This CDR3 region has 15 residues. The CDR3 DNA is TGTGCCATCAAGGCGCTAGCGGGGGGCGACTACGAGCAGTACTTC. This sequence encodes CAIKALAGGDYEQYF.